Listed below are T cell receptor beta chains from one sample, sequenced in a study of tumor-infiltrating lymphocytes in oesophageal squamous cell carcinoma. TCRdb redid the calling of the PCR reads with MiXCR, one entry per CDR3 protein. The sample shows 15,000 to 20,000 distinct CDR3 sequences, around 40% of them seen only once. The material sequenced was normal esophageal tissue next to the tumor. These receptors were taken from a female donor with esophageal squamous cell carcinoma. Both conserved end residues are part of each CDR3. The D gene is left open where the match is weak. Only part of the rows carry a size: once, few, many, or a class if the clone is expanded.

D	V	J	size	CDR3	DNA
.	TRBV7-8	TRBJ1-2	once	CASSLEVGFSLYGYTF	TGTGCCAGCAGCTTAGAAGTGGGGTTCTCCCTTTATGGCTACACCTTC
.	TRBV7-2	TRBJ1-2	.	CASSLGPYGYTF	TGTGCCAGCAGCTTGGGACCTTATGGCTACACCTTC
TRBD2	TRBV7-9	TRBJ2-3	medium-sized	CASSFLAGGADTQYF	TGTGCCAGCAGCTTTCTGGCGGGAGGAGCAGATACGCAGTATTTT
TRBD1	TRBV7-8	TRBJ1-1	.	CASSTDRGNTEAFF	TGTGCCAGCAGCACAGACAGGGGGAACACTGAAGCTTTCTTT
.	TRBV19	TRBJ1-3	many	CASNFGRNTIYF	TGTGCCAGTAACTTCGGACGAAACACCATATATTTT
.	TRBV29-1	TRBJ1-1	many	CSVEQRNTEAFF	TGCAGCGTTGAACAGAGGAACACTGAAGCTTTCTTT
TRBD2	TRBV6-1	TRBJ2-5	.	CASSPGVVAGGQETQYF	TGTGCCAGCAGCCCCGGGGTGGTAGCGGGCGGCCAAGAGACCCAGTACTTC
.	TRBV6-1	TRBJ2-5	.	CASSDRVGETQYF	TGTGCCAGCAGTGACAGGGTTGGTGAGACCCAGTACTTC
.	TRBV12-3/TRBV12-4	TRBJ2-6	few	CASSFMGYSGANVLTF	TGTGCCAGCAGTTTCATGGGATACTCTGGGGCCAACGTCCTGACTTTC
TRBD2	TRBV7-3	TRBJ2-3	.	CASSPTGTSGRGGTDTQYF	TGTGCCAGCAGCCCAACCGGGACTAGCGGGAGAGGTGGGACAGATACGCAGTATTTT
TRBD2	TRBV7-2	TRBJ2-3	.	CASSNWTSGGHTQYF	TGTGCCAGCAGCAATTGGACTAGCGGGGGGCATACGCAGTATTTT
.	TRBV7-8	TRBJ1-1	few	CASSLSENTEAFF	TGTGCCAGCAGCTTATCGGAGAACACTGAAGCTTTCTTT
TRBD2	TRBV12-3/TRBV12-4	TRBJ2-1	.	CASRGLAGKNYNEQFF	TGTGCCAGCAGGGGACTAGCGGGAAAAAACTACAATGAGCAGTTCTTC
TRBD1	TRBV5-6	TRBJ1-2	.	CASSFRGQGRGYTF	TGTGCCAGCAGCTTCCGTGGACAGGGTCGGGGCTACACCTTC
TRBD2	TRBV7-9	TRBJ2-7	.	CASSLAGTSGFQYEQYF	TGTGCCAGCAGCTTAGCTGGGACTAGCGGGTTTCAGTACGAGCAGTACTTC
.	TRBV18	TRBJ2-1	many	CASSRTDEQFF	TGTGCCAGCTCACGGACAGATGAGCAGTTCTTC
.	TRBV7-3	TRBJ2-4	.	CASSLSQYF	TGTGCCAGCAGCTTATCCCAGTACTTC
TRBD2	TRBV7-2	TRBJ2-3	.	CASSRLAGGSDTQYF	TGTGCCAGCAGCCGACTAGCGGGAGGTTCAGATACGCAGTATTTT
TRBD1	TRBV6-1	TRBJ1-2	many	CASSNDRAGGYTF	TGTGCCAGCAGCAACGACAGGGCGGGCGGCTACACCTTC
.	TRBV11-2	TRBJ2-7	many	CASIPSGAAENSEQYF	TGTGCCAGCATCCCATCGGGGGCGGCGGAGAACAGCGAGCAGTACTTC
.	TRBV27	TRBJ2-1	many	CASSPGNREQFF	TGTGCCAGCAGTCCCGGGAACAGGGAGCAGTTCTTC
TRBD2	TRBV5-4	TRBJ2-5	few	CASSLGTGLAGGEQYF	TGTGCCAGCAGCTTGGGAACGGGACTAGCGGGAGGTGAGCAGTACTTC
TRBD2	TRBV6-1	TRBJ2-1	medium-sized	CASRDPSGEQFF	TGTGCCAGCAGAGATCCTAGCGGTGAGCAGTTCTTC
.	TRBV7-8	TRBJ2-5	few	CASSLFEAVLETQYF	TGTGCCAGCAGCTTGTTTGAAGCGGTTCTCGAGACCCAGTACTTC
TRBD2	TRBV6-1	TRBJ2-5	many	CASSPLRSGSNEQYF	TGTGCCAGCAGTCCGCTACGAAGCGGGAGCAATGAGCAGTACTTC
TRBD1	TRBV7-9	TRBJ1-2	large	CASGQGGNYGYTF	TGTGCCAGCGGACAGGGGGGAAACTATGGCTACACCTTC